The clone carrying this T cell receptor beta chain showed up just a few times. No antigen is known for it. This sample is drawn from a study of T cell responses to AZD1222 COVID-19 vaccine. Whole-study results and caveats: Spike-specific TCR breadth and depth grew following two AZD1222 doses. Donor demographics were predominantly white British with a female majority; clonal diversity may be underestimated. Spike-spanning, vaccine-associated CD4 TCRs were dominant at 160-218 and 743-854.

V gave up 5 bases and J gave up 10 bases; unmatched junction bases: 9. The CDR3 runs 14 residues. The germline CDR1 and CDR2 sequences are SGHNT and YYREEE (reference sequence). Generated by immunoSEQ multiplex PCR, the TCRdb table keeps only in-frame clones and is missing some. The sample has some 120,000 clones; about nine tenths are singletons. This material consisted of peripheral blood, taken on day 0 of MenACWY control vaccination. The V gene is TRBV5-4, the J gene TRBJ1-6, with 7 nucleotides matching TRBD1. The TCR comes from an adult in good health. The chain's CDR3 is CASRRQTGSSPLHF. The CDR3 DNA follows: TGTGCCAGCAGGCGCCAGACAGGGTCATCACCCCTCCACTTT.